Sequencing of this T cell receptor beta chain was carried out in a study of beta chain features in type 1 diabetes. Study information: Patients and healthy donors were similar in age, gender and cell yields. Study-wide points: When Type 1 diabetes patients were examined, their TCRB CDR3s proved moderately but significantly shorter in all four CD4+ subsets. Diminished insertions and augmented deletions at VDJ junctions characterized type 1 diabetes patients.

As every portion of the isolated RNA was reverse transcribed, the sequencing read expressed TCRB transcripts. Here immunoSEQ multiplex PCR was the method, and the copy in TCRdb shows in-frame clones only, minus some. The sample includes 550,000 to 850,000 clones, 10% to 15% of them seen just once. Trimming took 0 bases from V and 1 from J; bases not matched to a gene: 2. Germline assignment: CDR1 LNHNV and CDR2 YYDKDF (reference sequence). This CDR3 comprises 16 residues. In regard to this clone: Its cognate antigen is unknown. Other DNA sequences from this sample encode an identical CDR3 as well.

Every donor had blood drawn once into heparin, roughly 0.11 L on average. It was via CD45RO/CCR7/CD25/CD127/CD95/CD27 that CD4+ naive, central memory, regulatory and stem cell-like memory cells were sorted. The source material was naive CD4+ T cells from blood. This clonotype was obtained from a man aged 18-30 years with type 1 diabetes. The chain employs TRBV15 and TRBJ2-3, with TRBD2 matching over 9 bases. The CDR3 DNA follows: TGTGCCACCAGCAGAGATGTAGCGGGGGGCACAGATACGCAGTATTTT. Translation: CATSRDVAGGTDTQYF.